The clone carrying this T cell receptor beta chain showed up just a few times. The germline V gene has CDR1 MDHEN and CDR2 SYDVKM. The CDR3 spans 15 residues. Trimming took 3 bases from V and 0 from J, leaving 8 bases between them. TCRdb keeps only in-frame clones here, not all; method: immunoSEQ multiplex PCR. The table includes roughly 670,000 clones, 75% to 90% detected once. These data are taken from a study of blood T cell repertoires in COVID-19. This receptor was obtained from a woman between 18 and 30 years old with acute or convalescent COVID-19. Sequenced material: peripheral blood. This chain joins TRBV28 and TRBJ2-2; D remains unclear. The chain's CDR3 is CASSFSHTNTGELFF. The CDR3 DNA is TGTGCCAGCAGTTTTTCACACACGAACACCGGGGAGCTGTTTTTT.